The 12 T cell receptor beta chains below were found in one sample sequenced in a study of T cells in Graves' hyperthyroidism and ophthalmopathy. It was RNA transcripts that yielded the amplified TCR beta CDR3 regions. The HTBI primer set drove a first-round RT-PCR of the TCR CDR3. One entry per CDR3 protein, called by TCRdb with MiXCR from the multiplex PCR reads. The sample holds under 450,000 distinct CDR3 sequences, 15% to 19% seen once. Sequenced: blood. The receptors stem from a woman aged 18-30 years with Graves' hyperthyroidism.

This clonotype has just a few counts. V usage is TRBV11-2 and J usage is TRBJ2-2; TRBD1 agrees at 7 bases. After removal of 1 base from V and 3 bases from J, the junction contained 17 bases not matched to a gene. CDR3 length: 20 residues. Germline CDR1 is SGHAT and CDR2 is FQNNGV. The CDR3 sequence: CASSLAGDSYFRRYTGELFF. The CDR3, as DNA: TGTGCCAGCAGCTTAGCCGGGGACAGCTACTTTAGGCGTTACACCGGGGAGCTGTTTTTT.

The chain joins TRBV9 to TRBJ2-2; 10 nucleotides line up with TRBD1. There are 13 residues in the CDR3. Germline assignment: CDR1 SGDLS and CDR2 YYNGEE. V lost 7 bases to trimming and J lost 4 bases; unmatched junction nucleotides: 1. The CDR3 bases are TGTGCCAGCGACAGGGGGCTCACCGGGGAGCTGTTTTTT. Its protein is CASDRGLTGELFF.

As regards this clonotype: This could be a read error, since a much larger clone is one nucleotide away. The chain uses TRBV6-2 or TRBV6-3 and TRBJ2-5; D perhaps matches TRBD2 (6 bases). The V gene lost 6 bases and the J gene lost 4 bases, with 9 bases spanning the gap. CDR3 length equals 12 residues. Germline V lookup: CDR1 MNHEY, CDR2 SVGEGT. Written as DNA, the CDR3 is TGTGCCAGCAGAGAGGGAGGAGAGACCCAGTACTTC. This codes for CASREGGETQYF.

V usage is TRBV19 and J usage is TRBJ2-7, with a possible D match to TRBD1 (6 bases). The V gene lost 3 bases and the J gene lost 7 bases, with 16 bases spanning the gap. From germline, CDR1 is LNHDA and CDR2 SQIVND (reference sequence). The length of the CDR3 is 14 residues. The CDR3 DNA reads as TGTGCCAGTAGTATCGGGACATCCCCTGGTGAGCAGTACTTC. Translation: CASSIGTSPGEQYF.

The sample holds a few counts of this clonotype. This sequence joins TRBV20-1 and TRBJ1-2, with D possibly matching TRBD1 (5 bases). The CDR3 is made up of 10 amino acids. Trimming took off 5 bases at V and 7 bases at J, with 8 bases between the two ends. CDR1 is DFQATT and CDR2 is SNEGSKA in the germline V gene (reference sequence). The CDR3 loop is CSAGDVGYTF. CDR3 in DNA: TGCAGTGCTGGGGACGTTGGCTACACCTTC.

This clonotype was seen a few times. The chain has TRBV15 and TRBJ1-1, with a tentative D call TRBD1 (5 bases). Germline CDR1 and CDR2: LNHNV and YYDKDF (reference sequence). The CDR3 contains 14 residues. V was cut by 0 bases and J by 3 bases, with 8 bases left in between. This chain's CDR3 is CATSRDRVYTEAFF. CDR3 in DNA: TGTGCCACCAGCAGAGACAGGGTTTACACTGAAGCTTTCTTT. The whole variable domain, filled in from reference TRBV15 and TRBJ1-1, reads DAMVIQNPRYQVTQFGKPVTLSCSQTLNHNVMYWYQQKSSQAPKLLFHYYDKDFNNEADTPDNFQSRRPNTSFCFLDIRSPGLGDTAMYLCATSRDRVYTEAFFGQGTRLTVV.

The table lists this clonotype with many counts. The CDR3 here is CASSRTIWSGSSYEQYF. Here the CDR3 DNA reads TGCGCCAGCAGCCGAACTATTTGGAGCGGGAGTTCCTACGAGCAGTACTTC. This rearrangement joins TRBV4-1 to TRBJ2-7, with 8 bases identical to TRBD2. The CDR3 loop spans 17 amino acids. After removal of 4 bases from V and 1 base from J, the junction contained 12 bases not matched to a gene. Germline V lookup: CDR1 MGHRA, CDR2 YSYEKL.

This chain uses TRBV20-1 with TRBJ2-5, with TRBD2 identical over 13 bases. The V gene's germline CDR1 is DFQATT and CDR2 SNEGSKA (reference sequence). V lost 3 bases and J lost 2; bases outside the gene matches: 6. The CDR3 runs 16 residues. In nucleotides, the CDR3 is TGCAGTGCTAGCTTCGGACTAGCGGGAGTTCAAGAGACCCAGTACTTC. Its protein is CSASFGLAGVQETQYF.

The sample holds many counts of this clonotype. The CDR3 sequence is CASSQELGDSSYEQYF. As DNA, the CDR3 is TGCGCCAGCAGCCAAGAGCTAGGGGACAGTTCCTACGAGCAGTACTTC. This chain links TRBV4-1 with TRBJ2-7; TRBD1 agrees at 7 bases. The CDR3 has 16 residues. Unmatched junction bases numbered 6, after V lost 0 bases and J lost 1 base. Per germline, CDR1 MGHRA and CDR2 YSYEKL.

This clonotype was recorded at least ten times. V gene TRBV28 combines with J gene TRBJ2-7; 10 nucleotides match TRBD1. The junction had 5 bases not matched to a gene; V was cut back by 2 bases and J by 4 bases. Germline V gives CDR1 MDHEN, CDR2 SYDVKM. The CDR3 is 15 residues long. Here the CDR3 reads CASSLDRGQLYEQYF. The CDR3, as DNA: TGTGCCAGCAGTTTAGACAGGGGGCAATTATACGAGCAGTACTTC.

The CDR3 spells CSARPQAFETHQPQHF. The CDR3, as DNA: TGCAGTGCTAGGCCGCAGGCGTTCGAGACTCATCAGCCCCAGCATTTT. The chain links TRBV20-1 to TRBJ1-5; D is uncertain. CDR1 DFQATT and CDR2 SNEGSKA come from the germline V gene (reference sequence). The CDR3 spans 16 residues. V dropped 3 bases and J dropped 5 bases, with 20 bases sitting between them.

This clonotype was found many times. J is TRBJ2-5 and V is TRBV12-3 or TRBV12-4, with D possibly called TRBD1 or TRBD2 (5 bases each). The V end was cut by 3 bases, the J end by 5 bases, with 10 bases between. The CDR3 loop spans 13 amino acids. In nucleotides, the CDR3 is TGTGCCAGCAGTTTCTCGGGGCTTGAGACCCAGTACTTC. This translates into CASSFSGLETQYF.